A single sample gave rise to the 22 T cell receptor beta chains below, sequenced in a study of blood T cell repertoires in COVID-19. Assay: immunoSEQ multiplex PCR; the TCRdb copy retains only in-frame clones and omits some. This table has 84,000 or so clones, roughly four fifths appearing once. Sequencing was done on a sample of peripheral blood. Every receptor here comes from a human donor in a cohort sampled during active COVID-19.

The CDR3 sequence is CASEFRGGRTDTQYF. The CDR3 nucleotides are TGTGCCAGCGAGTTCCGTGGCGGTCGCACAGATACGCAGTATTTT. The rearrangement uses TRBV11-2 and TRBJ2-3; D not certain. The CDR3 is 15 residues long. CDR1 is SGHAT, CDR2 FQNNGV, per germline. Trimming removed 8 bases at V and 1 base at J, with 16 bases between. The whole variable domain, remainder taken from reference TRBV11-2 and TRBJ2-3, is EAGVAQSPRYKIIEKRQSVAFWCNPISGHATLYWYQQILGQGPKLLIQFQNNGVVDDSQLPKDRFSAERLKGVDSTLKIQPAKLEDSAVYLCASEFRGGRTDTQYFGPGTRLTVL.

This rearrangement joins TRBV4-3 to TRBJ2-3; D uncertain. The germline gives CDR1 LGHNA, CDR2 YSLEER. V lost 0 bases and J 0 bases, leaving 4 bases between the germline ends. This CDR3 is 14 amino acids long. CDR3 bases: TGCGCCAGCAGCCAAGATTCGAGCACAGATACGCAGTATTTT. This gives the protein CASSQDSSTDTQYF.

The chain is built from TRBV28 and TRBJ2-6, with TRBD1 matching 7 bases. Germline CDR1 reads MDHEN; CDR2 reads SYDVKM. This CDR3 comprises 15 residues. V was pared by 6 bases and J by 4 bases, with 6 bases of the junction left unmatched. The CDR3 sequence: CASRATGVGANVLTF. In DNA form, the CDR3 reads TGTGCCAGCAGGGCAACAGGGGTCGGGGCCAACGTCCTGACTTTC.

The chain couples TRBV11-2 to TRBJ1-4, with D perhaps matching TRBD1 (6 bases). Germline CDR1 and CDR2: SGHAT and FQNNGV. This CDR3 has 15 amino acids. Trimming shortened V by 5 bases and J by 5 bases, and 15 bases separated the two germline ends. DNA of the CDR3: TGTGCCAGCAGCCTCCACCCTACAGGGAATGAAAAACTGTTTTTT. Translating it yields CASSLHPTGNEKLFF.

Worth noting for this clone: Within the sample, other DNA sequences also encode this same CDR3. The chain links TRBV9 to TRBJ2-1; 9 nucleotides line up with TRBD2. Germline V gene lookup returns CDR1 SGDLS and CDR2 YYNGEE. The length of the CDR3 is 18 residues. The V segment lost 4 bases and the J segment 6 bases; nucleotides outside the gene matches: 17. DNA of the CDR3: TGTGCCAGCAGCAGCTTTGGTGGGCGGGGGGGCCTTAGCAATGAGCAGTTCTTC. Its protein product is CASSSFGGRGGLSNEQFF.

CDR3 DNA: TGTGCCAGCAGTCTCGGGATAGGACAGGTCCCCTCCCAGTACTTC. Its translation: CASSLGIGQVPSQYF. The V call is TRBV6-6, the J call TRBJ2-5; 7 nucleotides match TRBD1. The J segment lost 9 bases and the V segment lost 5 bases, leaving 15 bases of the junction unmatched. From germline, CDR1 is MNHNY and CDR2 SVGAGI (reference sequence). The CDR3 contains 15 residues.

The rearrangement joins TRBV18 to TRBJ1-5; 7 bases line up with TRBD1. This CDR3 is built from 13 residues. Germline V lookup: CDR1 KGHSH, CDR2 LQKENI. Unmatched junction bases numbered 3, after V lost 8 bases and J lost 2 bases. CDR3: CASTTGGNQPQHF. The DNA for the CDR3 is TGTGCCAGCACCACAGGGGGCAATCAGCCCCAGCATTTT. The full variable domain, in which reference TRBV18 and TRBJ1-5 provide the parts outside the CDR3, is NAGVMQNPRHLVRRRGQEARLRCSPMKGHSHVYWYRQLPEEGLKFMVYLQKENIIDESGMPKERFSAEFPKEGPSILRIQQVVRGDSAAYFCASTTGGNQPQHFGDGTRLSIL.

The CDR3 region is CASSGQGHNSPLHF. In DNA, the CDR3 is TGTGCCAGTAGTGGACAGGGTCACAATTCACCCCTCCACTTT. The chain has TRBV19 and TRBJ1-6; 8 bases fit TRBD1. The CDR3 contains 14 residues. V was clipped by 5 bases and J by 7 bases; unmatched bases: 4. CDR1 is LNHDA, CDR2 SQIVND, per germline (reference sequence).

In this sample, this clone turned up many times. Here the CDR3 reads CASSRIPGSTTPQHF. DNA of the CDR3: TGTGCCAGCAGTCGGATTCCAGGTTCCACCACTCCCCAGCATTTT. The chain joins TRBV7-2 to TRBJ1-5; the D is unclear. The V end was cut by 6 bases, the J end by 10 bases, with 22 bases between. CDR1 SGHTA and CDR2 FQGNSA come from the germline V gene. CDR3 size: 15 residues.

This clone was found a few times. The chain joins TRBV6-6 to TRBJ2-3, with D tentatively TRBD1 (6 bases). The CDR3 length is 13 residues. Trimming left V 10 bases short and J 2 bases short, with 13 bases between. Germline V CDR1 and CDR2: MNHNY, SVGAGI (reference sequence). CDR3 sequence reads: CATSQGTTDTQYF. DNA for the CDR3: TGTGCCACCTCCCAGGGGACCACAGATACGCAGTATTTT.

The chain carries TRBV7-6 and TRBJ1-4, with no clear D. The CDR3 totals 13 residues. Germline V gene lookup returns CDR1 SGHVS and CDR2 FNYEAQ. Deletions cut 5 bases from V and 8 bases from J, with 12 bases between. CDR3 sequence (DNA): TGTGCCAGCAGCCGTGAGTCTCGCGAAAAACTGTTTTTT. Its protein is CASSRESREKLFF. Based on the CDR3 plus reference TRBV7-6 and TRBJ1-4, the full variable domain is GAGVSQSPRYKVTKRGQDVALRCDPISGHVSLYWYRQALGQGPEFLTYFNYEAQQDKSGLPNDRFSAERPEGSISTLTIQRTEQRDSAMYRCASSRESREKLFFGSGTQLSVL.

The rearrangement joins TRBV24-1 to TRBJ1-6; TRBD1 agrees at 8 bases. The CDR3 covers 15 residues. Germline V lookup: CDR1 KGHDR, CDR2 SFDVKD. J was trimmed by 6 bases and V by 8 bases; bases with no gene match: 8. This CDR3 is CATTRTGTCNSPLHF. The CDR3 nucleotides read TGTGCCACCACAAGGACAGGGACGTGTAATTCACCCCTCCACTTT.

The chain is built from TRBV13 and TRBJ2-7, with D unresolved. Germline CDR1 and CDR2: PRHDT and FYEKMQ (reference sequence). The germline V and J ends were trimmed by 2 bases and 5 bases, with 10 bases remaining between them. The CDR3 is 13 amino acids. CDR3 protein: CASSLRHSHEQYF. The CDR3 region has the DNA TGTGCCAGCAGCTTAAGACACAGCCACGAGCAGTACTTC.

The V call is TRBV7-2, the J call TRBJ2-7, with no clear D. CDR3 size: 12 residues. Trimming removed 4 bases from V and 3 bases from J, with 7 bases in between. The germline V gene encodes CDR1 SGHTA and CDR2 FQGNSA. In DNA, the CDR3 is TGTGCCAGCAGCTCCTACGGCTACGAGCAGTACTTC. The encoded protein is CASSSYGYEQYF.

The rearrangement uses TRBV6-1 and TRBJ1-5; tentatively, D is TRBD1 (5 bases). The CDR3 contains 16 residues. The germline V gene has CDR1 MNHNS and CDR2 SASEGT. The V end was cut by 4 bases, the J end by 2 bases, with 15 bases between. CDR3 sequence reads: CASSATVQGGNQPQHF. For the CDR3, the DNA is TGTGCCAGCAGTGCCACAGTCCAAGGGGGCAATCAGCCCCAGCATTTT.

The chain is built from TRBV4-2 and TRBJ1-1, with 7 bases lining up with TRBD1. J was trimmed by 11 bases and V by 1 base; bases with no gene match: 13. Germline-derived CDR1 and CDR2 are LGHNA and YNFKEQ. This CDR3 region has 15 residues. CDR3 sequence: CASSQANRGDREAFF. The CDR3 bases are TGTGCCAGCAGCCAAGCGAATCGGGGAGACAGGGAGGCTTTCTTT.

The chain carries TRBV19 and TRBJ1-6, with D uncertain. The length of the CDR3 is 15 residues. V lost 3 bases and J lost 1, with 7 bases in between. Per the germline V gene, CDR1 is LNHDA and CDR2 is SQIVND (reference sequence). CDR3 residues: CASSIGRSYNSPLHF. CDR3 coding DNA: TGTGCCAGTAGTATCGGCAGGTCCTATAATTCACCCCTCCACTTT.

This chain uses TRBV7-2 with TRBJ2-3, with TRBD1 identical over 9 bases. This CDR3 is built from 14 residues. Germline V gene data show CDR1 as SGHTA and CDR2 as FQGNSA. Trimming removed 2 bases from V and 10 bases from J; junction bases left unmatched: 7. The CDR3 nucleotides are TGTGCCAGCAGCTTACCTAGGGGACAGGGCCCGCAGTATTTT. Translated: CASSLPRGQGPQYF.

The genes are TRBV7-3 and TRBJ2-3; 8 nucleotides line up with TRBD2. The CDR3 sequence is 15 residues long. V dropped 2 bases and J dropped 5; count of bases not matched to a gene: 6. Germline lookup yields CDR1 SGHTA and CDR2 FQGTGA. DNA of the CDR3: TGTGCCAGCAGCTTATCCGGGGGGGCCGGAGATACGCAGTATTTT. Its translation is CASSLSGGAGDTQYF.

Details on this clone: This may stem from a read error, because a much larger clone lies one nucleotide away. V is TRBV4-2 and J is TRBJ1-1; 10 positions match TRBD1. CDR1 and CDR2 (germline): LGHNA, YNFKEQ. The CDR3 sequence is 13 residues long. V dropped 6 bases and J dropped 5; count of bases not matched to a gene: 3. The CDR3 DNA reads TGTGCCAGCAGGGGGACAGGGGTTACTGAAGCTTTCTTT. The encoded protein is CASRGTGVTEAFF.

This clone is medium-sized within its sample. This sequence joins TRBV4-2 and TRBJ2-1; 8 nucleotides line up with TRBD2. This CDR3 comprises 15 residues. V dropped 4 bases and J dropped 10; count of bases not matched to a gene: 12. Germline-derived CDR1 and CDR2 are LGHNA and YNFKEQ. The CDR3 DNA sequence: TGTGCCAGCAGCCTCGATCCGGGGGGGCCTGGGGAGCAGTTCTTC. This sequence encodes CASSLDPGGPGEQFF.

The chain recombines TRBV3-1 (or the pseudogene TRBV3-2) with TRBJ1-2; no clear D. Trimming took 6 bases from V and 6 from J, leaving 11 bases between them. The germline V gene encodes CDR1 LGHDT and CDR2 YNNKEL (reference sequence). The CDR3 is 12 amino acids. This CDR3 reads CASSFGLDGYTF. The CDR3 DNA is TGTGCCAGCAGTTTCGGGTTGGATGGCTACACCTTC.